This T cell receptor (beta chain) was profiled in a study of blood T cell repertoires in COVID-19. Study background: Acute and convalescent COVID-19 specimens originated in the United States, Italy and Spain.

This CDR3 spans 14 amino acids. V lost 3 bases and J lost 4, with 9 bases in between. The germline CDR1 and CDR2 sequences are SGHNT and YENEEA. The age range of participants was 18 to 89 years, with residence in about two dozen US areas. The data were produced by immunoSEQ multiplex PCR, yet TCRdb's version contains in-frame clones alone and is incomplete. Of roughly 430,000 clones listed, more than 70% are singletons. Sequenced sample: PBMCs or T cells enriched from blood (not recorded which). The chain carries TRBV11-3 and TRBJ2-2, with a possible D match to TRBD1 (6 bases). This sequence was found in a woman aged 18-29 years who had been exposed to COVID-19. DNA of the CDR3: TGTGCCAGCAGCTTCGGACAGACCACCGGGGAGCTGTTTTTT. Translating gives CASSFGQTTGELFF. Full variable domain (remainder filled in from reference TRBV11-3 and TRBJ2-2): EAGVVQSPRYKIIEKKQPVAFWCNPISGHNTLYWYLQNLGQGPELLIRYENEEAVDDSQLPKDRFSAERLKGVDSTLKIQPAELGDSAVYLCASSFGQTTGELFFGEGSRLTVL.